This T cell receptor beta chain emerged from a study of PD-1 blockade in classical Hodgkin lymphoma. Some clones are missing from TCRdb's copy, which holds only in-frame ones; the method was immunoSEQ multiplex PCR. The repertoire holds 50,000 to 75,000 clones, with over 75% as singletons. Brentuximab vedotin exposure varied among the patients, all of whom had relapsed after autologous stem cell transplantation. Per germline, CDR1 MNHEY and CDR2 SMNVEV (reference sequence). Trimming removed 4 bases from V and 2 bases from J, with 14 bases in between. This CDR3 comprises 15 residues. Sequencing used peripheral blood mononuclear cells (PBMCs), obtained at baseline. This chain connects TRBV27 to TRBJ2-5, with a weak D call TRBD1 (5 bases). The sequence derives from a human donor with classical Hodgkin lymphoma. The CDR3 sequence is CASSWGFGAQETQYF. The CDR3 region has the DNA TGTGCCAGCAGTTGGGGCTTTGGTGCTCAAGAGACCCAGTACTTC.